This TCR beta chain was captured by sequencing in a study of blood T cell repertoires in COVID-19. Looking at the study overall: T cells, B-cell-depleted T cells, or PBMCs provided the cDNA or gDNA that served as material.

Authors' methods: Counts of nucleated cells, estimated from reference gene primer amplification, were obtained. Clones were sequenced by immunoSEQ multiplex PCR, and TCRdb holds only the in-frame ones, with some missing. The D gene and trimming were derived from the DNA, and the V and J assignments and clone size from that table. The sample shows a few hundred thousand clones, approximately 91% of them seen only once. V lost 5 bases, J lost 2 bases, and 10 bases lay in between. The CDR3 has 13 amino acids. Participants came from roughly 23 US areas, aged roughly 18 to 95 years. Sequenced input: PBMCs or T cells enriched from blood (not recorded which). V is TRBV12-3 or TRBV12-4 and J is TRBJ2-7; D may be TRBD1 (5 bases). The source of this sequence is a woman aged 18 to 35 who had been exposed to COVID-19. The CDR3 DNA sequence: TGTGCCAGCAGTGAGGACACCGCCTACGAGCAGTACTTC. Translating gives CASSEDTAYEQYF.